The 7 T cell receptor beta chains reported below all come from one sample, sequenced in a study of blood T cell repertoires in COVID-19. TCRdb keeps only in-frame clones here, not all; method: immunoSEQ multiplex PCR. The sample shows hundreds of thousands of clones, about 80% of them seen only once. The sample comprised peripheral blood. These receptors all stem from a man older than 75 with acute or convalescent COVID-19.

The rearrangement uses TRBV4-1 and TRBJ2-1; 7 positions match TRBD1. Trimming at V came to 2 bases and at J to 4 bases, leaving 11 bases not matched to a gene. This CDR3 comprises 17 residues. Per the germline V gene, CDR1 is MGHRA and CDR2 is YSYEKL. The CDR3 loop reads CASSQLINLGQYNEQFF. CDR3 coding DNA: TGCGCCAGCAGCCAACTTATTAACCTGGGACAGTACAATGAGCAGTTCTTC.

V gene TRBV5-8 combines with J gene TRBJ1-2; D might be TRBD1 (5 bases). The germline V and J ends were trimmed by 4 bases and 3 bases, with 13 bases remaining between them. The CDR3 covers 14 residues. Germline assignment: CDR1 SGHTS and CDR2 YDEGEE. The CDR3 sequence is CASSAGRKHYGYTF. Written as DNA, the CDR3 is TGTGCCAGCAGCGCAGGGAGGAAGCACTATGGCTACACCTTC.

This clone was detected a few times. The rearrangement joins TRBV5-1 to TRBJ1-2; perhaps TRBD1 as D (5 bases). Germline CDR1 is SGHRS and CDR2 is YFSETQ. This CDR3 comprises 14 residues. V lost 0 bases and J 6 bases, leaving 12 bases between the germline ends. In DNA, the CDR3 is TGCGCCAGCAGCTTGGGACAGACAACACATGGCTACACCTTC. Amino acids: CASSLGQTTHGYTF.

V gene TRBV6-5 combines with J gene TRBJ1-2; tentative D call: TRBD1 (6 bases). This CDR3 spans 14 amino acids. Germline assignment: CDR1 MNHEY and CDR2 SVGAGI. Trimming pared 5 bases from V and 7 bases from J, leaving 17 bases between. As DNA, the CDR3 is TGTGCCAGCAGTCCCCAGGGGCGTACAGTTGGCTACACCTTC. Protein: CASSPQGRTVGYTF.

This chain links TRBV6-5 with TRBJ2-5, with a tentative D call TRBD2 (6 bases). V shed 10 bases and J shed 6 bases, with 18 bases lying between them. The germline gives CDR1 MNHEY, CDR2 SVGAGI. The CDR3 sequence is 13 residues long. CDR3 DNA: TGTGCCACCCAACTAGCCGCGGTTAAGACCCAGTACTTC. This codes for CATQLAAVKTQYF.

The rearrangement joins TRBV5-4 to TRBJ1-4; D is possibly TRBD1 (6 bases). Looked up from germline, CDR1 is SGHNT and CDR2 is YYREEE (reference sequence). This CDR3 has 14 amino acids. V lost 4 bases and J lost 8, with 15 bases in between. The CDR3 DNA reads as TGTGCCAGCAGCCTCAACCCTACAGGGGAAAAACTGTTTTTT. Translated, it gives CASSLNPTGEKLFF. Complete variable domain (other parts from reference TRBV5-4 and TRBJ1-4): ETGVTQSPTHLIKTRGQQVTLRCSSQSGHNTVSWYQQALGQGPQFIFQYYREEENGRGNFPPRFSGLQFPNYSSELNVNALELDDSALYLCASSLNPTGEKLFFGSGTQLSVL.

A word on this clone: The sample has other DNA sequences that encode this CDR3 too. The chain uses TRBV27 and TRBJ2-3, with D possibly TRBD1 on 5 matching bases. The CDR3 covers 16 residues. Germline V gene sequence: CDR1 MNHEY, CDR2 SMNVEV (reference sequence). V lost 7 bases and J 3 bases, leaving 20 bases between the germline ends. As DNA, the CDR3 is TGTGCCAGCACCCCACGGCTAATCAGGGAAACAGATACGCAGTATTTT. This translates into CASTPRLIRETDTQYF.